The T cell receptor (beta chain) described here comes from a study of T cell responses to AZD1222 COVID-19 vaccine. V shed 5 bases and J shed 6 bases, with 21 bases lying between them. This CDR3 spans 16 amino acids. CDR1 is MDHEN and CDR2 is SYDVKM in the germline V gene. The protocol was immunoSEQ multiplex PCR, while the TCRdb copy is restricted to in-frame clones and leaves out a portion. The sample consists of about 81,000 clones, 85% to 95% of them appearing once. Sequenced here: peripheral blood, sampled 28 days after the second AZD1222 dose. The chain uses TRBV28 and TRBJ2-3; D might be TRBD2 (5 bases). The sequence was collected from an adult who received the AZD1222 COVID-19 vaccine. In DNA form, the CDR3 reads TGTGCCAGCAGTCAACCCTGGGCTAGCCCTGGGGATACGCAGTATTTT. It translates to CASSQPWASPGDTQYF.